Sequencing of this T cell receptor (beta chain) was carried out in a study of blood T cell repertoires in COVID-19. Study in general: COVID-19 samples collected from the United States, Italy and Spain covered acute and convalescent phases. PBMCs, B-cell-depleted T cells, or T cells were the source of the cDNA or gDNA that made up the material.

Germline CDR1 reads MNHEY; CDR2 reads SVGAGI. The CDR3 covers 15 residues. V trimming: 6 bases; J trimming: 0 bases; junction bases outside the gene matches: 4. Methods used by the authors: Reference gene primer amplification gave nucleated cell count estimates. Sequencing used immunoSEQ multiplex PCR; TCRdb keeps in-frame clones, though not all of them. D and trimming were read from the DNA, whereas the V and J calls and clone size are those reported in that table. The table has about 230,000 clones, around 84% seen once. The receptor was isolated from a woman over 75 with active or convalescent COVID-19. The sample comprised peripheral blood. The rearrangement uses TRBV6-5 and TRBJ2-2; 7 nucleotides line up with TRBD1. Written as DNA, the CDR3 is TGTGCCAGCAGCCGGGACAGTACGAACACCGGGGAGCTGTTTTTT. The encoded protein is CASSRDSTNTGELFF.